A single sample gave rise to the 22 T cell receptor beta chains below, sequenced in a study of early T cells in non-severe SARS-CoV-2 infection. A single record per CDR3 protein comes from TCRdb applying MiXCR to the 5' RACE reads. The sample consists of about 80,000 distinct CDR3 sequences, around 16% of them appearing once. The sequencing sample was made of whole blood. Receptors were obtained from an adult who was a healthcare worker with PCR-confirmed SARS-CoV-2 infection or an uninfected control (not recorded which).

The genes are TRBV10-2 and TRBJ2-3, with 10 bases aligning to TRBD2. Germline V gene sequence: CDR1 WSHSY, CDR2 SAAADI. Trimming cost V 5 bases and J 4 bases; bases outside gene matches: 3. The CDR3 has 14 amino acids. The CDR3 spells CASSTSGAPDTQYF. The CDR3 nucleotides read TGCGCCAGCAGTACTAGCGGGGCCCCAGATACGCAGTATTTT.

The chain couples TRBV10-3 to TRBJ2-1; D is unresolved. This CDR3 is 11 amino acids long. Germline V gene lookup returns CDR1 ENHRY and CDR2 SYGVKD. Trimming took off 5 bases at V and 10 bases at J, with 9 bases between the two ends. DNA of the CDR3: TGTGCCATCAGTCGCGCCGGGGAGCAGTTCTTC. Encoded protein: CAISRAGEQFF.

This clonotype was counted only a few times. This chain links TRBV5-1 with TRBJ2-7; maybe TRBD2 (6 bases). With 1 base removed from V and 6 bases from J, the gap between germline ends came to 14 bases. Per the germline V gene, CDR1 is SGHRS and CDR2 is YFSETQ. The CDR3 sequence is 14 residues long. The CDR3 region has the DNA TGCGCCAGCAGCTTGAAGTTCGGCGGGGCCGAGCAGTACTTC. It specifies CASSLKFGGAEQYF.

This clonotype was counted many times. V usage is TRBV11-2 and J usage is TRBJ2-7; maybe TRBD1 (5 bases). The V gene's germline CDR1 is SGHAT and CDR2 FQNNGV. With 0 bases removed from V and 3 bases from J, the gap between germline ends came to 12 bases. The CDR3 loop spans 15 amino acids. This CDR3 is CASSLDPQGHYEQYF. The CDR3 nucleotides are TGTGCCAGCAGCTTAGACCCCCAGGGTCACTACGAGCAGTACTTC.

The chain combines TRBV3-1 with TRBJ2-7; possible D gene TRBD1, 5 bases. The CDR3 contains 14 residues. Germline V gene data show CDR1 as LGHDT and CDR2 as YNNKEL (reference sequence). V was cut by 2 bases and J by 3 bases, with 11 bases left in between. The CDR3 reads CASSQLQGYYEQYF. CDR3 DNA: TGTGCCAGCAGCCAACTCCAGGGTTACTACGAGCAGTACTTC.

This clonotype was counted a few times. V is TRBV28 and J is TRBJ2-3; D unclear. Trimming removed 3 bases at V and 1 base at J, with 11 bases between. Germline CDR1 and CDR2: MDHEN and SYDVKM. The CDR3 covers 15 residues. CDR3 nucleotide sequence: TGTGCCAGCAGTTTCGAGGCCTCGGGCACAGATACGCAGTATTTT. Its translation is CASSFEASGTDTQYF.

As concerns this clonotype: The junction departs from germline at one end; a sequencing error may be responsible. The rearrangement joins TRBV10-3 to TRBJ2-1; no clear D. Germline lookup yields CDR1 ENHRY and CDR2 SYGVKD. This CDR3 contains 12 residues. The CDR3 reads CTIRSGGPEQFF. The CDR3 nucleotides are TGTACCATCAGATCGGGCGGACCTGAGCAGTTCTTC.

CDR3 sequence: CASSLRGDTEAFF. CDR3 sequence (DNA): TGTGCCAGCAGCTTAAGAGGGGACACTGAAGCTTTCTTT. The rearrangement links TRBV7-6 to TRBJ1-1, with D possibly matching TRBD1 (5 bases). Germline CDR1 is SGHVS and CDR2 is FNYEAQ. The CDR3 length is 13 residues. Trimming removed 2 bases at V and 3 bases at J, with 7 bases between. Full variable domain (rest looked up from reference TRBV7-6 and TRBJ1-1): GAGVSQSPRYKVTKRGQDVALRCDPISGHVSLYWYRQALGQGPEFLTYFNYEAQQDKSGLPNDRFSAERPEGSISTLTIQRTEQRDSAMYRCASSLRGDTEAFFGQGTRLTVV.

This clonotype was recorded a few times. The chain links TRBV20-1 to TRBJ1-1; unclear D gene. The CDR3 has 12 residues. CDR1 and CDR2 from the germline V gene are DFQATT and SNEGSKA (reference sequence). Trimming left V 6 bases short and J 1 base short, with 9 bases between. The CDR3: CSAPNSNTEAFF. The CDR3 DNA reads as TGCAGTGCCCCGAATTCGAACACTGAAGCTTTCTTT.

This clonotype came up a few times. The V gene is TRBV7-9, the J gene TRBJ1-2; D unresolved. Trimming cost V 5 bases and J 2 bases, with 12 bases left between them. CDR1 is SEHNR and CDR2 is FQNEAQ in the germline V gene (reference sequence). This CDR3 region has 14 residues. DNA of the CDR3: TGTGCCAGCAGCATCTCCACCTGGAACTATGGCTACACCTTC. This codes for CASSISTWNYGYTF.

The chain has TRBV7-9 and TRBJ2-4; 8 positions agree with TRBD1. Germline lookup yields CDR1 SEHNR and CDR2 FQNEAQ (reference sequence). V shed 2 bases and J 9 bases; nucleotides not matched to a gene: 9. The CDR3 has 15 residues. CDR3 in DNA: TGTGCCAGCAGCTTAATAACCGGACAGGGAAGCATTCAGTACTTC. Protein sequence: CASSLITGQGSIQYF.

V and J are TRBV12-3 or TRBV12-4 and TRBJ2-2; D is uncertain. CDR3 length: 12 amino acids. V was shortened by 8 bases and J by 4 bases, with 8 bases between the two germline ends. CDR3 DNA sequence: TGTGCCAGCCACGAAGCCACCGGGGAGCTGTTTTTT. Encoded protein: CASHEATGELFF.

A few counts support this clonotype. This chain links TRBV11-2 with TRBJ2-7; TRBD1 matches at 8 bases. CDR3 size: 15 residues. Germline values: CDR1 SGHAT, CDR2 FQNNGV. The ends lost 5 bases at V and 2 bases at J; junction bases unmatched: 8. This chain's CDR3 is CASSTGQGITYEQYF. For the CDR3, the DNA is TGTGCCAGCAGCACCGGACAGGGTATAACCTACGAGCAGTACTTC.

The V and J genes are TRBV29-1 and TRBJ1-1, with D perhaps TRBD1 (5 bases). Trimming removed 7 bases from V and 7 bases from J, with 10 bases in between. Germline V gene sequence: CDR1 SQVTM, CDR2 ANQGSEA. This CDR3 has 10 residues. CDR3 bases: TGCAGCGCGGGGGAGGTTGAAGCTTTCTTT. Translation: CSAGEVEAFF.

This clonotype has a count of ten or more. The chain's CDR3 is CASRRMDGNTGELFF. In nucleotides, the CDR3 is TGTGCCAGCAGGAGAATGGACGGGAACACCGGGGAGCTGTTTTTT. The chain uses TRBV7-8 and TRBJ2-2; D is unclear. Trimming removed 6 bases at V and 1 base at J, with 12 bases between. Germline loops: CDR1 SGHVS, CDR2 FQNEAQ. The length of the CDR3 is 15 residues.

The CDR3 protein is CASSPRQGATNEKLFF. As DNA, the CDR3 is TGTGCCAGCAGCCCGCGACAGGGAGCAACTAATGAAAAACTGTTTTTT. The chain joins TRBV7-6 to TRBJ1-4; 7 bases match TRBD1. J lost 0 bases, V lost 5 bases, and 6 bases had no gene match. CDR1 and CDR2 from the germline V gene are SGHVS and FNYEAQ. This CDR3 region has 16 residues.

This clonotype has a handful of counts. The rearrangement links TRBV19 to TRBJ1-5; D may be TRBD1 (5 bases). Germline V gene lookup returns CDR1 LNHDA and CDR2 SQIVND (reference sequence). This CDR3 has 13 residues. V dropped 10 bases and J dropped 5 bases, with 15 bases sitting between them. The CDR3 sequence: CATRGSHYQPQHF. Written as DNA, the CDR3 is TGTGCCACCCGGGGCAGCCACTATCAGCCCCAGCATTTT.

This clonotype has a handful of counts. CDR3 region: CASSDGMLSTDTQYF. DNA for the CDR3: TGTGCCAGCAGTGACGGCATGCTTAGCACAGATACGCAGTATTTT. The chain carries TRBV2 and TRBJ2-3, with D hard to call. The CDR3 has 15 amino acids. The V end was cut by 3 bases, the J end by 0 bases, with 10 bases between. Germline lookup yields CDR1 SNHLY and CDR2 FYNNEI.

This clonotype was detected a few times. The chain joins TRBV7-9 to TRBJ2-1; D is unclear. Germline V gene data show CDR1 as SEHNR and CDR2 as FQNEAQ (reference sequence). The CDR3 runs to 12 residues. The V end lost 5 bases, the J end lost 14 bases, and 16 bases lay between the germline ends. CDR3 nucleotide sequence: TGTGCCAGCAGCCTTACACGTGGGGTGGAGTTCTTC. This translates into CASSLTRGVEFF. The variable domain in full, completed from reference TRBV7-9 and TRBJ2-1, reads DTGVSQNPRHKITKRGQNVTFRCDPISEHNRLYWYRQTLGQGPEFLTYFQNEAQLEKSRLLSDRFSAERPKGSFSTLEIQRTEQGDSAMYLCASSLTRGVEFFGPGTRLTVL.

The rearrangement joins TRBV27 to TRBJ2-5; no clear D. The CDR3 length is 13 residues. Germline lookup yields CDR1 MNHEY and CDR2 SMNVEV (reference sequence). V was pared by 4 bases and J by 4 bases, with 10 bases between. The CDR3 nucleotides are TGTGCCAGCAGTTGGAGCCGACGAGAGACCCAGTACTTC. Translation: CASSWSRRETQYF.

The chain has TRBV27 and TRBJ2-4, with D tentatively TRBD2 (6 bases). Trimming took off 1 base at V and 10 bases at J, with 23 bases between the two ends. The CDR3 extends over 17 amino acids. The germline gives CDR1 MNHEY, CDR2 SMNVEV (reference sequence). As DNA, the CDR3 is TGTGCCAGCAGTTTATTCTCTGTGGGGCAGGGAGGCCTTATTCAGTACTTC. Its protein is CASSLFSVGQGGLIQYF.

This clonotype has ten or more counts. V usage is TRBV7-6 and J usage is TRBJ2-6, with 9 bases lining up with TRBD2. The CDR3 spans 18 residues. From germline, CDR1 is SGHVS and CDR2 FNYEAQ. V shed 7 bases, J shed 0 bases, and the junction held 10 bases outside the gene matches. The CDR3 region is CASTPVTSGGSGANVLTF. The DNA of the CDR3 is TGTGCCAGCACACCGGTGACTAGCGGAGGCTCTGGGGCCAACGTCCTGACTTTC.